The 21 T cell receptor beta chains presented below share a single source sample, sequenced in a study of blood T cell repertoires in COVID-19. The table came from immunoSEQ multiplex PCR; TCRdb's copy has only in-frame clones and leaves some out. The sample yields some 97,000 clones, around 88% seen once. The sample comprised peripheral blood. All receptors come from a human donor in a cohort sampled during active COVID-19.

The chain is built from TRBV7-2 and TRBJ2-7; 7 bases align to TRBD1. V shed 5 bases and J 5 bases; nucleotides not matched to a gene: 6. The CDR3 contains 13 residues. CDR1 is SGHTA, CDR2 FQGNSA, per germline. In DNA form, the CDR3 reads TGTGCCAGCAGCCTGACAGGGTACCACGAGCAGTACTTC. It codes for CASSLTGYHEQYF.

CDR3 sequence: CASSIRQGGWGTGELFF. Here the CDR3 DNA reads TGTGCCAGTAGTATCCGACAGGGGGGCTGGGGCACCGGGGAGCTGTTTTTT. The rearrangement joins TRBV19 to TRBJ2-2, with 9 bases lining up with TRBD1. The ends lost 3 bases at V and 4 bases at J; junction bases unmatched: 9. This CDR3 has 17 amino acids. Germline assignment: CDR1 LNHDA and CDR2 SQIVND (reference sequence). The full variable domain, rest sourced from reference TRBV19 and TRBJ2-2, is DGGITQSPKYLFRKEGQNVTLSCEQNLNHDAMYWYRQDPGQGLRLIYYSQIVNDFQKGDIAEGYSVSREKKESFPLTVTSAQKNPTAFYLCASSIRQGGWGTGELFFGEGSRLTVL.

In DNA form, the CDR3 reads TGTGCCAGCAGTTTAACCGGGGACAGGGGGCCCCGGTCCCAGTACTTC. Protein: CASSLTGDRGPRSQYF. The chain couples TRBV27 to TRBJ2-5, with TRBD1 identical over 12 bases. V lost 2 bases to trimming and J lost 9 bases; unmatched junction nucleotides: 10. Germline CDR1 MNHEY, CDR2 SMNVEV (reference sequence). The CDR3 is made up of 16 amino acids.

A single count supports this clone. The CDR3 is CASSLEEGSNQPQHF. The CDR3 DNA sequence: TGTGCCAGCAGCTTAGAGGAGGGTTCAAATCAGCCCCAGCATTTT. V is TRBV7-2 and J is TRBJ1-5; the D is unclear. Germline lookup yields CDR1 SGHTA and CDR2 FQGNSA. The CDR3 covers 15 residues. Trimming removed 1 base at V and 4 bases at J, with 11 bases between.

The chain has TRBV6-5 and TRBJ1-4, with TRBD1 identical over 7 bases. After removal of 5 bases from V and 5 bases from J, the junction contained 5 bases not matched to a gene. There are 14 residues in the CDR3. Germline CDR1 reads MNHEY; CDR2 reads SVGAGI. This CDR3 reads CASSTGTENEKLFF. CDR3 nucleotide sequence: TGTGCCAGCAGTACCGGGACAGAGAATGAAAAACTGTTTTTT.

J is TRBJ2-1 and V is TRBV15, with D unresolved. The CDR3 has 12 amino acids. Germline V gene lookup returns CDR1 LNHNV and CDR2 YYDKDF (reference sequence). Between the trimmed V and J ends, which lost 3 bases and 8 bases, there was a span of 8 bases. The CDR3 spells CATSRVSYEQFF. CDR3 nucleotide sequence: TGTGCCACCAGCAGGGTTAGCTATGAGCAGTTCTTC.

In DNA, the CDR3 is TGCAGTGCTAAGAATAGCGTACTTCGGTTCTTC. It is translated as CSAKNSVLRFF. The V call is TRBV20-1, the J call TRBJ2-1; perhaps TRBD2 as D (5 bases). CDR3 size: 11 residues. V was trimmed by 4 bases and J by 15 bases, leaving 16 bases between them. Per germline, CDR1 DFQATT and CDR2 SNEGSKA (reference sequence).

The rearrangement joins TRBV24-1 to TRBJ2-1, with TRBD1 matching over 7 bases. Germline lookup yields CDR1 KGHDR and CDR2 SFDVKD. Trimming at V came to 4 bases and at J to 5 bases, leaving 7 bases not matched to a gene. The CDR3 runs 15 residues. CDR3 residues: CATSDPTGFHNEQFF. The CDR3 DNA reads TGTGCCACCAGTGACCCGACAGGGTTTCACAATGAGCAGTTCTTC.

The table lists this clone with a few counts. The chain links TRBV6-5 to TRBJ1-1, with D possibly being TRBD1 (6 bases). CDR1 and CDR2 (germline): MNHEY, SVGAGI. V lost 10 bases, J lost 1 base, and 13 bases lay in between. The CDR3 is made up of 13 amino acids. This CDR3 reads CATWGPGNTEAFF. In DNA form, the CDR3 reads TGTGCCACCTGGGGGCCAGGGAACACTGAAGCTTTCTTT.

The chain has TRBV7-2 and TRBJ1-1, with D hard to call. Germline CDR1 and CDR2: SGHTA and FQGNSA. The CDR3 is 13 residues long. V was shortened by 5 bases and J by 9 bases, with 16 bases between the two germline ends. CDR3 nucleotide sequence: TGTGCCAGCAGCCCCGCCGCGGGGTTAAAAGCTTTCTTT. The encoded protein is CASSPAAGLKAFF.

The CDR3 coding sequence is TGCGCCAGAGCGACGACGGGGGGGCGGTACAATCAGCCCCAGCATTTT. It specifies CARATTGGRYNQPQHF. The chain has TRBV10-1 and TRBJ1-5, with D tentatively TRBD1 (6 bases). V was cut by 9 bases and J by 3 bases, with 21 bases left in between. The CDR3 runs 16 residues. Germline loops: CDR1 WNHNN, CDR2 SYGVQD (reference sequence).

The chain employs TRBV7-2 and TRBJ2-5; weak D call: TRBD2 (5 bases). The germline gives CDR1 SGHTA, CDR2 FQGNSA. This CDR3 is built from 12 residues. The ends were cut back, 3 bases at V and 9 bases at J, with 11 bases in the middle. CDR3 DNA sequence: TGTGCCAGCAGCTTCGCCGTGAGGGCCCAGTACTTC. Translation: CASSFAVRAQYF.

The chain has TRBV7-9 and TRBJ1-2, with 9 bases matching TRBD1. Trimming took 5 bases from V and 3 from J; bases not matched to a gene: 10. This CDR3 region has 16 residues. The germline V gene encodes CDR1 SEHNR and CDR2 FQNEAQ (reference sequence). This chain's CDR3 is CASSTHRDRAYYGYTF. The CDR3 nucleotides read TGTGCCAGCAGCACTCACCGGGACAGGGCGTACTATGGCTACACCTTC.

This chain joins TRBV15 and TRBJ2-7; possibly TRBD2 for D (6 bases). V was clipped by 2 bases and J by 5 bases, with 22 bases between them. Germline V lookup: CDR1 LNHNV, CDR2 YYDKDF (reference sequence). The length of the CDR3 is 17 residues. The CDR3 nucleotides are TGTGCCACCAGCAGACGACGCCCCCGGGACTCGAGAAACGAGCAGTACTTC. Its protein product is CATSRRRPRDSRNEQYF.

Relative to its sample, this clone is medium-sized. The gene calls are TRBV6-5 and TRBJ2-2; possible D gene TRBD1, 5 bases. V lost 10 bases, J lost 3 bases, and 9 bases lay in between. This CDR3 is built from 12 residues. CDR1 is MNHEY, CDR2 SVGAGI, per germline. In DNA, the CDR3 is TGTGCCACTGAACAGGACACCGGGGAGCTGTTTTTT. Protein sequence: CATEQDTGELFF.

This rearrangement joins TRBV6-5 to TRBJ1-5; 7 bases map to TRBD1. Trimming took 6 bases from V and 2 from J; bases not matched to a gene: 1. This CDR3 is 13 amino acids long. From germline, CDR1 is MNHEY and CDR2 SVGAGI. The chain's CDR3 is CASSGTGNQPQHF. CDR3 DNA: TGTGCCAGCAGCGGGACAGGCAATCAGCCCCAGCATTTT.

Here the CDR3 reads CASSIDGTGNAGYTF. The CDR3 DNA reads as TGTGCCAGTAGTATAGATGGGACAGGGAATGCTGGCTACACCTTC. The chain links TRBV19 to TRBJ1-2; 9 nucleotides line up with TRBD1. The CDR3 is 15 residues long. Unmatched junction bases numbered 6, after V lost 0 bases and J lost 7 bases. CDR1 and CDR2 from the germline V gene are LNHDA and SQIVND (reference sequence).

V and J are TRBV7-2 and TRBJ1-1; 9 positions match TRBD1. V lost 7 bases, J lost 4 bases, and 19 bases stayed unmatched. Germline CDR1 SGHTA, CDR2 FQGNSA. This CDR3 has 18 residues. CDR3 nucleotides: TGTGCCAGCATATTAACGGCCGGGACAGGGATCCGTAGCACTGAAGCTTTCTTT. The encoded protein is CASILTAGTGIRSTEAFF.

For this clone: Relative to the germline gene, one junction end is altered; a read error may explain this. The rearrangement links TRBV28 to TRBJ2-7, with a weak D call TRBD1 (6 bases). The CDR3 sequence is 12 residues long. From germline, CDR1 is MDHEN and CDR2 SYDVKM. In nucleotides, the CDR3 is TGTGCCAGCAGTTTAGAGGTACAGGGCGTAGACTTC. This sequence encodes CASSLEVQGVDF.

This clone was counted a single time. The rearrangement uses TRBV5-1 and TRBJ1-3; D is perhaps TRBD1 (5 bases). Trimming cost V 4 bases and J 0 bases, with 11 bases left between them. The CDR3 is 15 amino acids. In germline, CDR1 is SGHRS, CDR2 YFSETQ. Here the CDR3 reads CASSPTGDSGNTIYF. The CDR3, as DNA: TGCGCCAGCAGCCCCACAGGAGACTCTGGAAACACCATATATTTT.

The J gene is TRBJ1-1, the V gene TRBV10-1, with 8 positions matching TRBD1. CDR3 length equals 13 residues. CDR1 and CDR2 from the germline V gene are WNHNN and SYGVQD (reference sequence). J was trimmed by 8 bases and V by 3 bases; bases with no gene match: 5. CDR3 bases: TGCGCCAGCAGTGATCGACAGGGGCGAGAAGCTTTCTTT. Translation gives CASSDRQGREAFF.